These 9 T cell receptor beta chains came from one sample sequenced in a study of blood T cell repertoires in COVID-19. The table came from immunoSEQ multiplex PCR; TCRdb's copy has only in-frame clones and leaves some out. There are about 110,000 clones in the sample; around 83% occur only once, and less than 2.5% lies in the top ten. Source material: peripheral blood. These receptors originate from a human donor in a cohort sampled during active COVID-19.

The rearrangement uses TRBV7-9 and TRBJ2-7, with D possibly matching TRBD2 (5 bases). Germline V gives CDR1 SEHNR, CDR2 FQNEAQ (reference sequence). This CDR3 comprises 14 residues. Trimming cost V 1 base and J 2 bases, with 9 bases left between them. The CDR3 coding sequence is TGTGCCAGCAGCTTAGGAGGGTTTCCCTACGAGCAGTACTTC. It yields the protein CASSLGGFPYEQYF.

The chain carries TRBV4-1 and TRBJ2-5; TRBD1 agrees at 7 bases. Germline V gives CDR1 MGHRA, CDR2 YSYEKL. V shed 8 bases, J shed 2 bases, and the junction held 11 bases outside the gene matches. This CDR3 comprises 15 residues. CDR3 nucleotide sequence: TGCGCCAGCTCATACCGGACAGGTCTTCAAGAGACCCAGTACTTC. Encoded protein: CASSYRTGLQETQYF.

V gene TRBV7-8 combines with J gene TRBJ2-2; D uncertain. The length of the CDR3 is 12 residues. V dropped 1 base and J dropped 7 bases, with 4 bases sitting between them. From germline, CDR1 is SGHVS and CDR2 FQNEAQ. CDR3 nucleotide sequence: TGTGCCAGCAGCTTAGAATACGGGGAGCTGTTTTTT. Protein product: CASSLEYGELFF. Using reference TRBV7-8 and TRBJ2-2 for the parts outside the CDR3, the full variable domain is GAGVSQSPRYKVAKRGQDVALRCDPISGHVSLFWYQQALGQGPEFLTYFQNEAQLDKSGLPSDRFFAERPEGSVSTLKIQRTQQEDSAVYLCASSLEYGELFFGEGSRLTVL.

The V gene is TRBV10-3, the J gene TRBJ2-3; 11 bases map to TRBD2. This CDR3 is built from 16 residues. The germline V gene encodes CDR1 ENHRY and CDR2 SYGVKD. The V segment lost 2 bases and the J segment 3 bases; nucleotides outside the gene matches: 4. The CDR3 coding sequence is TGTGCCATCAGTGAGACTAGCGGGGGAGGGACAGATACGCAGTATTTT. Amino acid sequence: CAISETSGGGTDTQYF.

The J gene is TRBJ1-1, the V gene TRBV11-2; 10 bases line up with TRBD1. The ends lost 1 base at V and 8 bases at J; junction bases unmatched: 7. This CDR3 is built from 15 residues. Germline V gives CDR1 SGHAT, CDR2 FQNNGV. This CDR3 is CASSLVPGTGVEAFF. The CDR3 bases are TGTGCCAGCAGCTTAGTACCTGGGACAGGGGTCGAAGCTTTCTTT.

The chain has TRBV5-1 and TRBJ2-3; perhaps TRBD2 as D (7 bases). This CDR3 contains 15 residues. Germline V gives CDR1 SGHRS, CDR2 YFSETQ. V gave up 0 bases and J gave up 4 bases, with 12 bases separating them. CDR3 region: CASSLGGRGSDTQYF. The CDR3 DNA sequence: TGCGCCAGCAGCTTGGGGGGGCGGGGGTCAGATACGCAGTATTTT.

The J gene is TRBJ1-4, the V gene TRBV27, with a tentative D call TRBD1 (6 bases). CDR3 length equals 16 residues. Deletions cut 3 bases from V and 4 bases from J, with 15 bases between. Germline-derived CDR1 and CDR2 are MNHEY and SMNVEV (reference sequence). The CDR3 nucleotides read TGTGCCAGCAGTTTGGGGGGGCGCGTAGATAATGAAAAACTGTTTTTT. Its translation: CASSLGGRVDNEKLFF. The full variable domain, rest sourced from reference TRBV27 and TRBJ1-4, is EAQVTQNPRYLITVTGKKLTVTCSQNMNHEYMSWYRQDPGLGLRQIYYSMNVEVTDKGDVPEGYKVSRKEKRNFPLILESPSPNQTSLYFCASSLGGRVDNEKLFFGSGTQLSVL.

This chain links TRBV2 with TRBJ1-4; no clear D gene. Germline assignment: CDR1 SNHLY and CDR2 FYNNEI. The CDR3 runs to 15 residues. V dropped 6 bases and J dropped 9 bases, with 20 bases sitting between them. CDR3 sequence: CASSYGSGDPQKLFF. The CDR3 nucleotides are TGTGCCAGCAGCTATGGGTCCGGGGATCCTCAAAAACTGTTTTTT.

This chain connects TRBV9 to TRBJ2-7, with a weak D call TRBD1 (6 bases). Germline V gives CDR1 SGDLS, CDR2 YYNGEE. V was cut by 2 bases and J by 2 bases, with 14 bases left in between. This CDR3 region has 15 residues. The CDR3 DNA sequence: TGTGCCAGCAGCGTGGGGCAGGGGAGTCCCTACGAGCAGTACTTC. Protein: CASSVGQGSPYEQYF.